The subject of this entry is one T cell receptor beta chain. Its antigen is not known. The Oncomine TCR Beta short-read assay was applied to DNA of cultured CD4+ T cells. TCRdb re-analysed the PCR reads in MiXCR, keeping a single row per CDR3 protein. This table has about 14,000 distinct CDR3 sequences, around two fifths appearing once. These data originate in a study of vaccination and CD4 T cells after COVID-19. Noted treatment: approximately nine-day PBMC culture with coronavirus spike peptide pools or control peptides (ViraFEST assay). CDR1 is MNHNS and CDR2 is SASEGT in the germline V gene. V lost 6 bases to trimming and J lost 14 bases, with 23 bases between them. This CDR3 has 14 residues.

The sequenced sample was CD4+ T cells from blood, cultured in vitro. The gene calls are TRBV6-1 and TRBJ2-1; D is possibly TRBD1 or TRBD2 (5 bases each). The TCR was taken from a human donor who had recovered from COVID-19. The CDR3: CASSLTRGLLGEFF. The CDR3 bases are TGTGCCAGCAGCCTAACGCGCGGACTCTTGGGGGAGTTCTTC.